The 26 T cell receptor beta chains given below trace back to one sample, sequenced in a study of T cells after yellow fever vaccination. MiXCR, applied by TCRdb to the 5' RACE reads, yields one record per CDR3 protein. The sample contains over 10,000 distinct CDR3 sequences, about 5.3% of which appear only once. Here the sequenced sample was PBMCs, either bulk or a sorted T-cell subset (CD4+, CD8+, memory, or dextramer-sorted; not recorded which), taken 45 days after the yellow fever booster vaccination. The receptors stem from a man aged 25 to 40 who received the YFV17D yellow fever vaccine.

This clonotype came up many times. The chain has TRBV27 and TRBJ2-1, with D unresolved. The CDR3 is made up of 11 amino acids. Trimming shortened V by 8 bases and J by 12 bases, and 14 bases separated the two germline ends. Germline V gene sequence: CDR1 MNHEY, CDR2 SMNVEV (reference sequence). The CDR3 spells CASGVEVGQFF. The CDR3 nucleotides are TGTGCCAGCGGGGTAGAGGTAGGGCAGTTCTTC.

The chain has TRBV25-1 and TRBJ1-1, with TRBD1 matching over 7 bases. The CDR3 runs to 17 residues. CDR1 MGHDK and CDR2 SYGVNS come from the germline V gene. V lost 3 bases, J lost 4 bases, and 14 bases stayed unmatched. The CDR3 coding sequence is TGTGCCAGCAGTGAGACAGGGAGGGATCGAGGGGGCACTGAAGCTTTCTTT. The encoded protein is CASSETGRDRGGTEAFF. Variable domain in full (rest from reference TRBV25-1 and TRBJ1-1): EADIYQTPRYLVIGTGKKITLECSQTMGHDKMYWYQQDPGMELHLIHYSYGVNSTEKGDLSSESTVSRIRTEHFPLTLESARPSHTSQYLCASSETGRDRGGTEAFFGQGTRLTVV.

This clonotype occurred many times. The chain has TRBV10-3 and TRBJ2-7; D might be TRBD1 (6 bases). Trimming took 4 bases from V and 2 from J, leaving 15 bases between them. CDR1 is ENHRY, CDR2 SYGVKD, per germline. The CDR3 runs to 15 residues. DNA of the CDR3: TGTGCCATCAGTGGGACCGGGACAAGCACCTACGAGCAGTACTTC. Its translation: CAISGTGTSTYEQYF.

This clonotype was recorded at least ten times. The V call is TRBV19, the J call TRBJ1-2, with D tentatively TRBD1 (6 bases). CDR1 is LNHDA and CDR2 is SQIVND in the germline V gene (reference sequence). V was clipped by 6 bases and J by 4 bases, with 15 bases between them. This CDR3 has 14 residues. DNA for the CDR3: TGTGCCAGTAGCCTTACAGGGACCATCTATGGCTACACCTTC. It encodes CASSLTGTIYGYTF. Full variable domain (remainder filled in from reference TRBV19 and TRBJ1-2): DGGITQSPKYLFRKEGQNVTLSCEQNLNHDAMYWYRQDPGQGLRLIYYSQIVNDFQKGDIAEGYSVSREKKESFPLTVTSAQKNPTAFYLCASSLTGTIYGYTFGSGTRLTVV.

At least ten counts were recorded for this clonotype. This chain uses TRBV28 with TRBJ1-2; no definite D call. V was shortened by 8 bases and J by 2 bases, with 12 bases between the two germline ends. This CDR3 comprises 13 residues. In germline, CDR1 is MDHEN, CDR2 SYDVKM. CDR3 amino acids: CASLSAQNYGYTF. CDR3 DNA sequence: TGTGCCAGCCTGAGTGCCCAAAACTATGGCTACACCTTC.

Many counts were recorded for this clonotype. This chain connects TRBV27 to TRBJ1-5, with D tentatively TRBD1 (5 bases). The CDR3 covers 14 residues. The V gene lost 5 bases and the J gene lost 7 bases, with 15 bases spanning the gap. The germline V gene has CDR1 MNHEY and CDR2 SMNVEV (reference sequence). The CDR3 protein is CASSPSGEGQPQHF. The CDR3 nucleotides read TGTGCCAGCAGTCCATCGGGGGAGGGGCAGCCCCAGCATTTT.

This clonotype was seen ten or more times. The V gene is TRBV4-2, the J gene TRBJ2-3; TRBD2 might be the D (5 bases). The CDR3 is 15 amino acids. Germline V gene sequence: CDR1 LGHNA, CDR2 YNFKEQ. V was shortened by 0 bases and J by 1 base, with 8 bases between the two germline ends. The CDR3 DNA reads TGTGCCAGCAGCCAAGATAACGGGGGCACAGATACGCAGTATTTT. This gives the protein CASSQDNGGTDTQYF.

This clonotype was counted many times. This chain connects TRBV7-2 to TRBJ2-7; TRBD2 matches 8 bases. This CDR3 comprises 15 residues. J was trimmed by 0 bases and V by 5 bases; bases with no gene match: 6. Germline V gives CDR1 SGHTA, CDR2 FQGNSA. The CDR3 reads CASSPAAGGSYEQYF. The CDR3 bases are TGTGCCAGCAGCCCCGCCGCGGGAGGCTCCTACGAGCAGTACTTC.

This clonotype was counted ten times or more. V gene TRBV10-3 combines with J gene TRBJ2-2; D may correspond to TRBD1 or TRBD2 (5 bases each). The V end was cut by 4 bases, the J end by 1 base, with 25 bases between. CDR1 ENHRY and CDR2 SYGVKD come from the germline V gene. The CDR3 extends over 20 amino acids. The CDR3 DNA follows: TGTGCCATCAGTGCTCGAGATGGGGCTAGGAGGAGCGAGAACACCGGGGAGCTGTTTTTT. As protein: CAISARDGARRSENTGELFF.

This clonotype was counted at least ten times. The genes are TRBV18 and TRBJ2-5, with 9 bases fitting TRBD2. This CDR3 spans 15 amino acids. Trimming cost V 3 bases and J 1 base; bases outside gene matches: 3. Germline CDR1 is KGHSH and CDR2 is LQKENI. The CDR3, as DNA: TGTGCCAGCTCACCCGGGACTAGCATCCAAGAGACCCAGTACTTC. Residues: CASSPGTSIQETQYF.

The genes are TRBV2 and TRBJ2-3; 8 bases align to TRBD2. Germline-derived CDR1 and CDR2 are SNHLY and FYNNEI. CDR3 length equals 18 residues. CDR3 sequence: CTCTRPLVAGLSPDTQYF. In DNA, the CDR3 is TGTACCTGCACCCGTCCGTTGGTAGCGGGGTTGAGCCCAGATACGCAGTATTTT.

This clonotype showed up many times. V is TRBV5-1 and J is TRBJ2-7, with D possibly called TRBD1 or TRBD2 (5 bases each). Germline CDR1 and CDR2: SGHRS and YFSETQ. V was trimmed by 5 bases and J by 3 bases, leaving 18 bases between them. This CDR3 is 15 amino acids long. CDR3 loop: CASRFLFEGIYEQYF. The CDR3 DNA sequence: TGCGCCAGCAGATTCCTCTTTGAGGGGATCTACGAGCAGTACTTC.

This clonotype came up many times. The chain employs TRBV3-1 and TRBJ2-1; D call uncertain. The CDR3 is 15 amino acids. V was pared by 0 bases and J by 3 bases, with 9 bases between. Germline lookup yields CDR1 LGHDT and CDR2 YNNKEL (reference sequence). CDR3 loop: CASSQEVTSYNEQFF. CDR3 DNA sequence: TGTGCCAGCAGCCAAGAGGTGACAAGCTACAATGAGCAGTTCTTC.

This clonotype was found many times. The chain has TRBV20-1 and TRBJ1-6; D gene uncertain. This CDR3 contains 14 residues. Between the trimmed V and J ends, which lost 4 bases and 9 bases, there was a span of 16 bases. From germline, CDR1 is DFQATT and CDR2 SNEGSKA (reference sequence). The CDR3 region has the DNA TGCAGTGCTACTCTCCACACGACGCCTTCACCCCTCCACTTT. Translating it yields CSATLHTTPSPLHF.

This clonotype ranks as medium-sized. V and J are TRBV27 and TRBJ1-1, with no clear D. The CDR3 runs to 13 residues. Looked up from germline, CDR1 is MNHEY and CDR2 is SMNVEV (reference sequence). The germline V and J ends were trimmed by 6 bases and 6 bases, with 14 bases remaining between them. The CDR3, as DNA: TGTGCCAGCAGCCTGGCCGACGGCCCTGAAGCTTTCTTT. Amino acid sequence: CASSLADGPEAFF.

The CDR3 region is CATSDSGTSGIRTQYF. The CDR3 DNA reads TGTGCCACCAGTGATTCCGGGACTAGCGGGATACGGACGCAGTATTTT. The genes are TRBV24-1 and TRBJ2-3; 13 bases fit TRBD2. Germline V lookup: CDR1 KGHDR, CDR2 SFDVKD. CDR3 length: 16 amino acids. V was pared by 2 bases and J by 9 bases, with 7 bases of the junction left unmatched.

This clonotype came up many times. The gene calls are TRBV28 and TRBJ2-5, with 9 nucleotides matching TRBD1. The junction had 6 bases not matched to a gene; V was cut back by 5 bases and J by 5 bases. The CDR3 sequence is 14 residues long. The germline gives CDR1 MDHEN, CDR2 SYDVKM. In DNA, the CDR3 is TGTGCCAGCAGTCAGACCGGGACAGGGGAGACCCAGTACTTC. Amino acids: CASSQTGTGETQYF.

In its sample, this clonotype was seen many times. The DNA for the CDR3 is TGTGCCAGCAGTTCCCCTCGGACAGTTTACAATGAGCAGTTCTTC. Amino acid sequence: CASSSPRTVYNEQFF. The rearrangement joins TRBV27 to TRBJ2-1; weak D call: TRBD1 (6 bases). The CDR3 is 15 residues long. V was clipped by 4 bases and J by 4 bases, with 14 bases between them. The V gene's germline CDR1 is MNHEY and CDR2 SMNVEV (reference sequence).

This clonotype was seen ten or more times. This chain joins TRBV6-5 and TRBJ1-6, with TRBD1 matching over 8 bases. CDR3 length equals 17 residues. Germline loops: CDR1 MNHEY, CDR2 SVGAGI. Losses at the gene ends were 0 bases for V and 7 bases for J; bases not matched to a gene: 8. CDR3 nucleotides: TGTGCCAGCAGTTACTCGACCCTGGACAGGGAAAATTCACCCCTCCACTTT. Encoded protein: CASSYSTLDRENSPLHF.

This clonotype was picked up many times. The chain uses TRBV5-1 and TRBJ2-3; 11 bases map to TRBD2. Germline V gene data show CDR1 as SGHRS and CDR2 as YFSETQ. This CDR3 contains 17 residues. V lost 2 bases to trimming and J lost 2 bases; unmatched junction nucleotides: 7. This CDR3 is CASSFQGTSGATDTQYF. The CDR3 bases are TGCGCCAGCAGCTTTCAAGGGACTAGCGGAGCCACAGATACGCAGTATTTT.

This clonotype has ten or more counts. J is TRBJ2-2 and V is TRBV12-3 or TRBV12-4; maybe TRBD2 (7 bases). The CDR3 contains 21 residues. V gave up 3 bases and J gave up 2 bases, with 28 bases separating them. CDR3 DNA sequence: TGTGCCAGCAGTTTTTGGGGGGGCAGGGCTGTACTTGGCGATAACACCGGGGAGCTGTTTTTT. Amino acid sequence: CASSFWGGRAVLGDNTGELFF.

This clonotype was recorded at least ten times. The chain is built from TRBV7-6 and TRBJ2-5, with a possible D match to TRBD2 (6 bases). This CDR3 contains 15 residues. Trimming pared 6 bases from V and 3 bases from J, leaving 17 bases between. The germline gives CDR1 SGHVS, CDR2 FNYEAQ. The CDR3 loop reads CASSLRYSGEETQYF. The CDR3, as DNA: TGTGCCAGCAGTCTACGTTATAGCGGTGAAGAGACCCAGTACTTC.

This clonotype was detected many times. The rearrangement uses TRBV20-1 and TRBJ2-5; D might be TRBD2 (5 bases). V was cut by 0 bases and J by 1 base, with 12 bases left in between. The CDR3 is made up of 15 amino acids. In germline, CDR1 is DFQATT, CDR2 SNEGSKA (reference sequence). CDR3 in amino acids: CSARDLRRAQETQYF. For the CDR3, the DNA is TGCAGTGCTAGAGATCTGAGGCGGGCCCAAGAGACCCAGTACTTC.

Concerning this clonotype itself: This clone may be a read error of a much larger clone one base away. This chain uses TRBV20-1 with TRBJ2-3; possibly TRBD2 for D (5 bases). Germline CDR1 and CDR2: DFQATT and SNEGSKA (reference sequence). The V end lost 5 bases, the J end lost 5 bases, and 23 bases lay between the germline ends. This CDR3 comprises 16 residues. CDR3 coding DNA: TGCAGTGCTCCCATATTGACTATCGCGCGCAAAGATACGCAGTATTTT. Protein: CSAPILTIARKDTQYF.

This clonotype was seen many times. The chain is built from TRBV5-1 and TRBJ2-2; TRBD2 might be the D (6 bases). The CDR3 extends over 15 amino acids. From germline, CDR1 is SGHRS and CDR2 YFSETQ. Between the trimmed V and J ends, which lost 4 bases and 5 bases, there was a span of 15 bases. For the CDR3, the DNA is TGCGCCAGCAGCGGCGGGGACGTATTAACCGGGGAGCTGTTTTTT. This encodes CASSGGDVLTGELFF.

This clonotype was counted many times. This chain joins TRBV7-3 and TRBJ2-3; D may be TRBD2 (5 bases). The germline CDR1 and CDR2 sequences are SGHTA and FQGTGA. V shed 5 bases and J shed 2 bases, with 11 bases lying between them. This CDR3 contains 14 residues. The CDR3 spells CASSLSVPTDTQYF. The CDR3 nucleotides are TGTGCCAGCAGCCTTAGCGTTCCCACAGATACGCAGTATTTT. Supplemented by reference TRBV7-3 and TRBJ2-3, the full variable domain reads GAGVSQTPSNKVTEKGKYVELRCDPISGHTALYWYRQSLGQGPEFLIYFQGTGAADDSGLPNDRFFAVRPEGSVSTLKIQRTERGDSAVYLCASSLSVPTDTQYFGPGTRLTVL.